The T cell receptor beta chain under discussion was sequenced for a study of T cells in narcolepsy (dated by TCRdb to 2016 to 2019). Notes on the research overall: The study enrolled patients with narcolepsy type 1 or type 2 (NT1, NT2) together with healthy control donors. The study sought autoreactive T cells targeting hypocretin neuron self-antigens (hypocretin, TRIB2) in narcolepsy patients, using TCR Vbeta sequencing to track clonotypes in blood and CSF. Beyond this particular receptor, the publication reports: According to the report, autoreactive clonotypes were detected serially in the blood of the same patients and of different patients, but not in healthy controls. Some blood memory CD4+ repertoires from patients and controls contained no sequences matching autoreactive T cell clones. Numbers of sequenced blood memory CD4+ clonotypes were comparable, with averages of approximately 40,000 in patients and more than 30,000 in controls. In plots comparing CSF and blood CD4+ T cell clonotypes from the same patient, HCRT-specific and TRIB2-specific autoreactive clonotypes were highlighted.

Libraries were built with the immunoSEQ multiplex PCR assay. This is the immuneACCESS table as TCRdb keeps it, with only in-frame sequences that have V and J called. A part of the clones is gone; compared with another copy, unresolved V genes explain less than half, and the rest is unexplained. Present in this sample are just over 40,000 clones, 70% to 90% of which were seen just once. Approximately 1.3% of the sample rests with the top ten. The CDR3 runs 16 amino acids, cysteine and phenylalanine included. CDR3 DNA is the only sequence kept; it has 48 bases, read in frame from the first base. CDR1 and CDR2, looked up from the germline V gene, are MNHEY and SVGAGI. Germline trimming amounts to 2 bases on V and 2 bases on J, with 5 as the count of junction bases outside the gene matches. For TCR Vbeta sequencing, memory CD4+ T cells were sorted ex vivo from the peripheral blood of both healthy controls and narcolepsy patients.

As for this clone: This receptor's antigen is unknown. Base quality data are lacking; no much larger clone is found one base away.

The chain is made from TRBV6-5 and TRBJ2-1, with 8 bases in between that match TRBD1. The sequence was obtained from a human donor with narcolepsy. Material: CD45RA- memory CD4+ T cells from PBMCs. The sample's cell subset or site label, decoded: memory T cells sorted ex vivo from peripheral blood. CDR3 sequence: CASSYGGTGTYNEQFF. The nucleotide sequence is TGTGCCAGCAGTTACGGCGGGACAGGCACCTACAATGAGCAGTTCTTC.